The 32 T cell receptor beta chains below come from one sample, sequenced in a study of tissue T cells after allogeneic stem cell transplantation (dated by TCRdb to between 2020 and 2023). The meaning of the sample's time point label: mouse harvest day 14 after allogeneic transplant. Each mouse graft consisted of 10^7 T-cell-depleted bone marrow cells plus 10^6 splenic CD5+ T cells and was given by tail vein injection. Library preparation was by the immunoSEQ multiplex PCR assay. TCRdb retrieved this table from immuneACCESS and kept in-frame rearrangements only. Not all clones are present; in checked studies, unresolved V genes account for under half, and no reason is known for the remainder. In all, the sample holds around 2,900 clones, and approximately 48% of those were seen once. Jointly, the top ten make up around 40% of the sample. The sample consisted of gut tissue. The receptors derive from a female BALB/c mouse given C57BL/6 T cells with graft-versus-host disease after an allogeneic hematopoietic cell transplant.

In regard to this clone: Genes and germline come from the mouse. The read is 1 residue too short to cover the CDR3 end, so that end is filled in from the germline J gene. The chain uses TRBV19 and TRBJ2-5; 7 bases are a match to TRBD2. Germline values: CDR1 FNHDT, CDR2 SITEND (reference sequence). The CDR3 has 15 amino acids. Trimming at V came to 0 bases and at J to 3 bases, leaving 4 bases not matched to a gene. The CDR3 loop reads CASSIGGGRQDTQYF. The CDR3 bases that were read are TGTGCCAGCAGTATAGGGGGGGGGAGGCAAGACACCCAGTAC.

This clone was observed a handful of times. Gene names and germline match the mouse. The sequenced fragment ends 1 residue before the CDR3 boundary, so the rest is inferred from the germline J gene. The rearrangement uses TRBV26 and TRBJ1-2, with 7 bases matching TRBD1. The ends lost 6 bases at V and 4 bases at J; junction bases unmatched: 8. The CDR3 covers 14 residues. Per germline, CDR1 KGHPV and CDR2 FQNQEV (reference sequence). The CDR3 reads CASSPRQGSSDYTF. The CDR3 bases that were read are TGTGCCAGCAGCCCTCGACAGGGAAGCTCCGACTACACC.

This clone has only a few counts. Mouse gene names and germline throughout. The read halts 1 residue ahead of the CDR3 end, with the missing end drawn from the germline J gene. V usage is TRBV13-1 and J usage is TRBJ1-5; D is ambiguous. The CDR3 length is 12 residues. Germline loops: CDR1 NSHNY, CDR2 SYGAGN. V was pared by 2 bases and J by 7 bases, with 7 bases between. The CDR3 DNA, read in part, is TGTGCCAGCAGTGAGAAAGGTCAGGCTCCGCTT. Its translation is CASSEKGQAPL. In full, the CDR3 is CASSEKGQAPLF. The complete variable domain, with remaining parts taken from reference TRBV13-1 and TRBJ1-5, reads EAAVTQSPRNKVTVTGGNVTLSCRQTNSHNYMYWYRQDTGHGLRLIHYSYGAGNLRIGDVPDGYKATRTTQEDFFLLLELASPSQTSLYFCASSEKGQAPLFGEGTRLSVL.

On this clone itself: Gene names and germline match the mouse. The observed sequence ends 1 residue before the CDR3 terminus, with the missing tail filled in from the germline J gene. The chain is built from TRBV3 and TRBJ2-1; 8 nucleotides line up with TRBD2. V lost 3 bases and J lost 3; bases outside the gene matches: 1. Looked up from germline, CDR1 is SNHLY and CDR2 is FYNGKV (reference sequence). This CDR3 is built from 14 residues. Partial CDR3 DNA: TGTGCCAGCAGCTTCACTGGGGGCTATGCTGAGCAGTTC. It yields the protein CASSFTGGYAEQF. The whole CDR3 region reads CASSFTGGYAEQFF. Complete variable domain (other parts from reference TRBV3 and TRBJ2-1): GPKVLQIPSHQIIDMGQMVTLNCDPVSNHLYFYWYKQILGQQMEFLVNFYNGKVMEKSKLFKDQFSVERPDGSYFTLKIQPTALEDSAVYFCASSFTGGYAEQFFGPGTRLTVL.

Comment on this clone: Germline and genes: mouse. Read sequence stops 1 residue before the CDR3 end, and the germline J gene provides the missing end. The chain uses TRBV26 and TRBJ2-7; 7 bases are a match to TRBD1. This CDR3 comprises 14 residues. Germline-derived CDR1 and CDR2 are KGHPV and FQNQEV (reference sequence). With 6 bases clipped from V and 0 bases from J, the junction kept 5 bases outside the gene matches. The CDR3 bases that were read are TGTGCCAGCAGCCGACAGGGAAGCTCCTATGAACAGTAC. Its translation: CASSRQGSSYEQY. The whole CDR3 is CASSRQGSSYEQYF.

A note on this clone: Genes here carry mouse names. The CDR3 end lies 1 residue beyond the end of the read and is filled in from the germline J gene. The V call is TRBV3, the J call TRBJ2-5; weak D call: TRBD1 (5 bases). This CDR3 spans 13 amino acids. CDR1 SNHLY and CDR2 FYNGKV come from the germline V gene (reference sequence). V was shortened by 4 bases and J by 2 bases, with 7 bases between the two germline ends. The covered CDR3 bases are TGTGCCAGCAGCTCGGACATCCAAGACACCCAGTAC. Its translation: CASSSDIQDTQY. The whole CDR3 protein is CASSSDIQDTQYF. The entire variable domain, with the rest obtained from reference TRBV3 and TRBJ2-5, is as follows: GPKVLQIPSHQIIDMGQMVTLNCDPVSNHLYFYWYKQILGQQMEFLVNFYNGKVMEKSKLFKDQFSVERPDGSYFTLKIQPTALEDSAVYFCASSSDIQDTQYFGPGTRLLVL.

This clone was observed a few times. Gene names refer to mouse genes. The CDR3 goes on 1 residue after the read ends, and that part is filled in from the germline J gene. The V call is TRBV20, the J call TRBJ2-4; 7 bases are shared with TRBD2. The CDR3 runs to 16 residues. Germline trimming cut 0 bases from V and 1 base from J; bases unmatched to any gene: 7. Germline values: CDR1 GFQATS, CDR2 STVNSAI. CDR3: CGAREGGGRGQNTLYF. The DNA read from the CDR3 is TGTGGTGCTAGGGAAGGTGGGGGGAGAGGTCAAAACACCTTGTAC.

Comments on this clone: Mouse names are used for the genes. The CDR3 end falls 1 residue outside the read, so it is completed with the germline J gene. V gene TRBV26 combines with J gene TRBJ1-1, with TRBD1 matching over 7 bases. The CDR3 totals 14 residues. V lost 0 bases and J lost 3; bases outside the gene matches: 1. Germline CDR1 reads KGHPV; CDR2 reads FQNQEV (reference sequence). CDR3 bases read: TGTGCCAGCAGTCTGTCGGGACAGTACACAGAAGTCTTC. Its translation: CASSLSGQYTEVF. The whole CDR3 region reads CASSLSGQYTEVFF.

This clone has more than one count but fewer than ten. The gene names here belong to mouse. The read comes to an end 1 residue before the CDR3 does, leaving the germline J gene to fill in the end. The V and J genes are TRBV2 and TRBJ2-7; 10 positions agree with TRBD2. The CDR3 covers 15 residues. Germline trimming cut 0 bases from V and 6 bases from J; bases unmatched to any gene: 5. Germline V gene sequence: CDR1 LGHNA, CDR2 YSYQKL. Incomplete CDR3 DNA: TGTGCCAGCAGCCAAGATCTCTGGGGGGGCGTTGAACAGTAC. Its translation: CASSQDLWGGVEQY. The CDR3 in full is CASSQDLWGGVEQYF.

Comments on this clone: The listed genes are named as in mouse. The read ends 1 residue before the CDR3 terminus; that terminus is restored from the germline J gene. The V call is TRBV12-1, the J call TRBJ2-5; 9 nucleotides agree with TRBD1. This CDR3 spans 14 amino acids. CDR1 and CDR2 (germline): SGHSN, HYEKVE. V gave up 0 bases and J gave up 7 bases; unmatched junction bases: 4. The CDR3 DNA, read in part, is TGTGCCAGCTCTCTCGGGACAGGGCAGCACACCCAGTAC. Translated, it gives CASSLGTGQHTQY. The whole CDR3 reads CASSLGTGQHTQYF.

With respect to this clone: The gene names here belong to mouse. CDR3: CASSPTGRGTQYF. The CDR3 DNA, read in part, is TGTGCCAGCAGTCCTACAGGCCGGGGCACCCAGTAC. The chain has TRBV26 and TRBJ2-5, with D maybe TRBD1 (5 bases). The read ends 1 residue early relative to the CDR3; the germline J gene fills the gap. The CDR3 runs 13 residues. Trimming removed 4 bases at V and 8 bases at J, with 13 bases between. Germline V gene sequence: CDR1 KGHPV, CDR2 FQNQEV (reference sequence).

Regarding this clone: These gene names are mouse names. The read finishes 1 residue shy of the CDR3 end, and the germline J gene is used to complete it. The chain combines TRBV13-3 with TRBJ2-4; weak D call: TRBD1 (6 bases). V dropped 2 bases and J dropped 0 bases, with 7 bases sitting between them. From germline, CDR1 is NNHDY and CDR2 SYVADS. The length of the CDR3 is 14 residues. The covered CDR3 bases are TGTGCCAGCAGTGACAGGGGTAGTCAAAACACCTTGTAC. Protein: CASSDRGSQNTLY. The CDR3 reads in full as CASSDRGSQNTLYF.

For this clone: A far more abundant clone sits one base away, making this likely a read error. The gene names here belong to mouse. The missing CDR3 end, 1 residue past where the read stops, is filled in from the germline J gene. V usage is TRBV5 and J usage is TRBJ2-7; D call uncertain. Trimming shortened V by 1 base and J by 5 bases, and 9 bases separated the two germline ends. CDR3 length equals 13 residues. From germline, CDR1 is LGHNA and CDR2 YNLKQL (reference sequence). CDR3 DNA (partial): TGTGCCAGCAGCCAAGGTAGGCATAATGAACAGTAC. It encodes CASSQGRHNEQY. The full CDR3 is CASSQGRHNEQYF.

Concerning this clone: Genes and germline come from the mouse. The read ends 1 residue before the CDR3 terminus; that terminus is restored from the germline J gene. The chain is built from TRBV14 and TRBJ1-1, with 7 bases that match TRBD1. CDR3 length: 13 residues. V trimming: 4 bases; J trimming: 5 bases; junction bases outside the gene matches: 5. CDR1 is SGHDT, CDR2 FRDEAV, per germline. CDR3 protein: CASSPKQGTEVFF. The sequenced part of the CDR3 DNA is TGTGCCAGCAGTCCAAAACAGGGGACAGAAGTCTTC.

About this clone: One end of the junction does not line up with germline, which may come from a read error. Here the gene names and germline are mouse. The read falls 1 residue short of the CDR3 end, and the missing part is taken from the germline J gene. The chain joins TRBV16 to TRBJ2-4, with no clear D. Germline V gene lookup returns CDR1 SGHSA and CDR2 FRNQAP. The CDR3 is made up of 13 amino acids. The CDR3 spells CAGSSRGQNTLYF. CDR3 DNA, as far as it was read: TGTGCAGGCAGCTCAAGGGGTCAAAACACCTTGTAC. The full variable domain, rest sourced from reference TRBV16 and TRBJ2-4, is NAGVIQTPRHKVTGKGQEATLWCEPISGHSAVFWYRQTIVQGLEFLTYFRNQAPIDDSGMPKERFSAQMPNQSHSTLKIQSTQPQDSAVYLCAGSSRGQNTLYFGAGTRLSVL.

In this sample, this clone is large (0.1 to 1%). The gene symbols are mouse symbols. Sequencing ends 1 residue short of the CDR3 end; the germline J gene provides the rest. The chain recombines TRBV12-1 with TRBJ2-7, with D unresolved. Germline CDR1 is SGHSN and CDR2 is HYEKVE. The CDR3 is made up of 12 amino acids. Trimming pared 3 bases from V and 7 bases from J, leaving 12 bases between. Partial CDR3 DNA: TGTGCCAGCTCTTTCCCCGGGCAGGAACAGTAC. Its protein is CASSFPGQEQY. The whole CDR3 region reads CASSFPGQEQYF. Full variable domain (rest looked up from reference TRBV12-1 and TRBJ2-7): DSGVVQSPRHIIKEKGGRSVLTCIPISGHSNVVWYQQTLGKELKFLIQHYEKVERDKGFLPSRFSVQQFDDYHSEMNMSALELEDSAMYFCASSFPGQEQYFGPGTRLTVL.

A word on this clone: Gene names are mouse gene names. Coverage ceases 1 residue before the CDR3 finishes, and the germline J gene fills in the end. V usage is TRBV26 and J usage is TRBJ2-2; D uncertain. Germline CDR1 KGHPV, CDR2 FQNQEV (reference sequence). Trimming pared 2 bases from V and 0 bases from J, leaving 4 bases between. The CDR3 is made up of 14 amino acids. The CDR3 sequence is CASSLPANTGQLYF. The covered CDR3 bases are TGTGCCAGCAGTCTGCCAGCAAACACCGGGCAGCTCTAC.

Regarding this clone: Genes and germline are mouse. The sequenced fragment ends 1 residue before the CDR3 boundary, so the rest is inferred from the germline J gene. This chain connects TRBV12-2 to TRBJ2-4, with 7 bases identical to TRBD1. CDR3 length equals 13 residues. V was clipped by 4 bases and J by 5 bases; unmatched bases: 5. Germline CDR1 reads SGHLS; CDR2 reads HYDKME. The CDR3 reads CASSRDRGNTLYF. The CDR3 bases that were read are TGTGCCAGCTCACGGGACAGAGGAAACACCTTGTAC.

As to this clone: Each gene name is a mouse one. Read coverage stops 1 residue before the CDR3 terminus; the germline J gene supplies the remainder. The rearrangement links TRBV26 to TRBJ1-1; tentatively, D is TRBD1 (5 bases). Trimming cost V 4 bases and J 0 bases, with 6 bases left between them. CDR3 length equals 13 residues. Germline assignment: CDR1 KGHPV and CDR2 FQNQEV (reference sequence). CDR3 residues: CASSRGANTEVFF. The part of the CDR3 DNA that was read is TGTGCCAGCAGTCGGGGGGCAAACACAGAAGTCTTC. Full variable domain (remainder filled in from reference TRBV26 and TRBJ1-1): NSKVIQTPRYLVKGQGQKAKMRCIPEKGHPVVFWYQQNKNNEFKFLINFQNQEVLQQIDMTEKRFSAECPSNSPCSLEIQSSEAGDSALYLCASSRGANTEVFFGKGTRLTVV.

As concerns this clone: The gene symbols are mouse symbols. CDR3 DNA, as far as it was read: TGTGCCAGCAGCCCCCCCCCACAGAACTCCGACTACACC. Translating gives CASSPPPQNSDYT. The full CDR3 protein is CASSPPPQNSDYTF. The chain is built from TRBV5 and TRBJ1-2; no clear D. Read sequence stops 1 residue before the CDR3 end, and the germline J gene provides the missing end. The germline V and J ends were trimmed by 4 bases and 2 bases, with 11 bases remaining between them. CDR1 is LGHNA and CDR2 is YNLKQL in the germline V gene (reference sequence). The CDR3 is 14 residues long.

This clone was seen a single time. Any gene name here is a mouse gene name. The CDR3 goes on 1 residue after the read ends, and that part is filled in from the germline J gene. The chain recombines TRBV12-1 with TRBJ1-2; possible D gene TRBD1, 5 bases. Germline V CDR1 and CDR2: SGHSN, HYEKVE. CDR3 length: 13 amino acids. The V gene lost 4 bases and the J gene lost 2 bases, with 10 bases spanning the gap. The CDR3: CASSIDSNSDYTF. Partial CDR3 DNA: TGTGCCAGCTCCATTGACAGTAACTCCGACTACACC.

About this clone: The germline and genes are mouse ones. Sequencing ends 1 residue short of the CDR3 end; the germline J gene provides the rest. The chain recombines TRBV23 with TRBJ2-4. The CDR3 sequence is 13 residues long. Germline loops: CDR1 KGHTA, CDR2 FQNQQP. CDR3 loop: CSSSQSGQNTLYF. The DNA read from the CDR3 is TGCTCCAGCAGTCAATCGGGGCAAAACACCTTGTAC.

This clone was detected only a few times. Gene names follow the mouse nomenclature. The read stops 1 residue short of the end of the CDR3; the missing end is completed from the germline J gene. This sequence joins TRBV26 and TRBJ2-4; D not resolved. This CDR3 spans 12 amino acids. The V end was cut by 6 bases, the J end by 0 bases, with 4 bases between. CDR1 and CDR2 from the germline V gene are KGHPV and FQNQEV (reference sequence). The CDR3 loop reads CASSASQNTLYF. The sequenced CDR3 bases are TGTGCCAGCAGCGCTAGTCAAAACACCTTGTAC.

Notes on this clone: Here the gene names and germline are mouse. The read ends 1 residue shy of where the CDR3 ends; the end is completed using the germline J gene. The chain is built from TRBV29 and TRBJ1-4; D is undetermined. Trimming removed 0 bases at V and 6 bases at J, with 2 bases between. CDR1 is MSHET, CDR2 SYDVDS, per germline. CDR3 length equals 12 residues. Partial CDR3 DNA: TGTGCTAGCAGTTTATCAGACGAAAGATTATTT. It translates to CASSLSDERLF. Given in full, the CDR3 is CASSLSDERLFF.

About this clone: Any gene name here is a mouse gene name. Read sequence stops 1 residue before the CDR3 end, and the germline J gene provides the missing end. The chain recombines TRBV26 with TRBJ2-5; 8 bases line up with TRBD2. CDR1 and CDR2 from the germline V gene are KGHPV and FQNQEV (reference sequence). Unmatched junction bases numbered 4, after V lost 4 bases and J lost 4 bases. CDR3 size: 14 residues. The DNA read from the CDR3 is TGTGCCAGCAGTCCCTGGGGGGCGAAAGACACCCAGTAC. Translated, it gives CASSPWGAKDTQY. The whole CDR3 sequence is CASSPWGAKDTQYF. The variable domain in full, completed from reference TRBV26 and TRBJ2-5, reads NSKVIQTPRYLVKGQGQKAKMRCIPEKGHPVVFWYQQNKNNEFKFLINFQNQEVLQQIDMTEKRFSAECPSNSPCSLEIQSSEAGDSALYLCASSPWGAKDTQYFGPGTRLLVL.

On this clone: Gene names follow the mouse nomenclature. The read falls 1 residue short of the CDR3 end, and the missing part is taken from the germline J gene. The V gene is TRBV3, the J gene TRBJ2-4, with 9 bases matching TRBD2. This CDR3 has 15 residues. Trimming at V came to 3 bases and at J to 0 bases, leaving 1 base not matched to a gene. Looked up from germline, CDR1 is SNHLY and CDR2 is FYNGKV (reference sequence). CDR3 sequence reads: CASSFGGASQNTLYF. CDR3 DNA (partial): TGTGCCAGCAGCTTTGGGGGGGCGAGTCAAAACACCTTGTAC.

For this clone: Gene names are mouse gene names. The CDR3 DNA, read in part, is TGTGCAAGCAGCTTAGCACAGGGGACGGGTGAGCAGTTC. Its protein product is CASSLAQGTGEQF. The entire CDR3 is CASSLAQGTGEQFF. V gene TRBV16 combines with J gene TRBJ2-1, with 7 bases lining up with TRBD1. The read stops 1 residue short of the end of the CDR3; the missing end is completed from the germline J gene. CDR1 is SGHSA and CDR2 is FRNQAP in the germline V gene. V lost 1 base and J lost 9; bases outside the gene matches: 6. The CDR3 has 14 amino acids.

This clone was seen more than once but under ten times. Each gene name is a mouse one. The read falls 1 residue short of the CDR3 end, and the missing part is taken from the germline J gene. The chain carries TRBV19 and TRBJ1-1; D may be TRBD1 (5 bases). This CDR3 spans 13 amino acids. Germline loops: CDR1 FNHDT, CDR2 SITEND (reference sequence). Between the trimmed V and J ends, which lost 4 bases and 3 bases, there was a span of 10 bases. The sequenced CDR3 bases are TGTGCCAGCAGTGGGGGAGGGGACACAGAAGTCTTC. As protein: CASSGGGDTEVF. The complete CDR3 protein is CASSGGGDTEVFF.

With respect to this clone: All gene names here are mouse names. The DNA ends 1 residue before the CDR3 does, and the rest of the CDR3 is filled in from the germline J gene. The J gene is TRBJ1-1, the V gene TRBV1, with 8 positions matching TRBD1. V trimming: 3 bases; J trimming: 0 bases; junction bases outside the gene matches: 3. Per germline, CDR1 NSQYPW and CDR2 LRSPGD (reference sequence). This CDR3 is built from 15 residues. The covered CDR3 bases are TGCACCTGCAGTGCGGGGGGACAGGCAAACACAGAAGTCTTC. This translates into CTCSAGGQANTEVF. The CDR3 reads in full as CTCSAGGQANTEVFF.

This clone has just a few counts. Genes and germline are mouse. The covered CDR3 bases are TGTGCTAGCAGTTCGGGACAGGGAAACTCCGACTACACC. It encodes CASSSGQGNSDYT. The whole CDR3 sequence reads CASSSGQGNSDYTF. The J gene is TRBJ1-2, the V gene TRBV29; 9 positions match TRBD1. The CDR3 extends 1 residue past the end of the read, so its final part is completed from the germline J gene. CDR1 is MSHET and CDR2 is SYDVDS in the germline V gene. This CDR3 has 14 residues. V gave up 4 bases and J gave up 1 base; unmatched junction bases: 1.

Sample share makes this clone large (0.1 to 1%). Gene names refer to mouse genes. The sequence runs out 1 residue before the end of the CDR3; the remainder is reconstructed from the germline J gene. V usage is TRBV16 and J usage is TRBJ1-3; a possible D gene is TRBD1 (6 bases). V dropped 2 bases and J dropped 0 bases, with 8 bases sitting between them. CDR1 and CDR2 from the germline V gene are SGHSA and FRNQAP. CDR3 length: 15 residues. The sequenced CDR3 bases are TGTGCAAGCAGCTTACGGGACACTTCTGGAAATACGCTCTAT. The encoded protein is CASSLRDTSGNTLY. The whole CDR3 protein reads CASSLRDTSGNTLYF.

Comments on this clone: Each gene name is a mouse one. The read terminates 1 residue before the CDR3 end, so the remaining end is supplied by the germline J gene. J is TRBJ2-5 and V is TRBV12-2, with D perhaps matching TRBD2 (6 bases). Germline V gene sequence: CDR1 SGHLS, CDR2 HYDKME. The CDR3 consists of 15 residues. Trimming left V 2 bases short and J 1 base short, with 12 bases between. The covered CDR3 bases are TGTGCCAGCTCTCCCTGGGACTTCGACCAAGACACCCAGTAC. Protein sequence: CASSPWDFDQDTQY. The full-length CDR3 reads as CASSPWDFDQDTQYF.